Described below is a single T cell receptor beta chain sequence and its context. J lost 8 bases, V lost 7 bases, and 16 bases had no gene match. The germline V gene has CDR1 MNHNS and CDR2 SASEGT. The CDR3 length is 17 residues. TCRdb fed the 5' RACE reads into MiXCR, producing one record per CDR3 protein. The sample has nearly 250,000 distinct CDR3 sequences, approximately 7% seen once. The data derive from a study of identical twins. These records were also assigned to another study, of yellow fever vaccine responses in identical twins.

The TCR was taken from a woman aged 18-29 years in good health. The chain recombines TRBV6-1 with TRBJ2-1; the match to TRBD2 covers 11 bases. Sample: memory (CD45RO+) T cells sorted from blood. This CDR3 reads CASTIRGTSGPGDEQFF. In DNA, the CDR3 is TGTGCCAGCACCATACGGGGGACTAGCGGTCCTGGGGATGAGCAGTTCTTC.